A selection of T cell receptor beta chains follows, all from one sample in a study of shared clonotypes between healthy human individuals. This table comes from immunoSEQ multiplex PCR, and its TCRdb copy is limited to in-frame clones, with some not included. Of approximately 2,200,000 clones in the sample, 85% to 95% are singletons; the top ten hold 1.7%. Sequencing was carried out using naive CD8+ T cells from PBMCs. The source of these receptors is a man in his late teens or twenties in good health. Some clones in this sample may be carry-over from other donors' samples. Each CDR3 is given with its conserved first and last residue. A D gene is named only where the DNA matches it firmly. The size of a clone is reported for some rows only, either as once, few or many, or as a class for expanded clones.

D,V,size,J,CDR3,DNA
TRBD1,TRBV27,-,TRBJ2-1,CASSQQDRVYNEQFF,TGTGCCAGCAGTCAACAAGACAGGGTCTACAATGAGCAGTTCTTC
TRBD1,TRBV29-1,-,TRBJ2-5,CSVSDRDETQYF,TGCAGCGTGAGCGACAGGGACGAGACCCAGTACTTC
-,TRBV7-6,-,TRBJ2-7,CASSLVGGDFYEQYF,TGTGCCAGCAGCTTAGTAGGGGGAGACTTCTACGAGCAGTACTTC
-,TRBV7-9,-,TRBJ1-2,CASSFPRASHYGYTF,TGTGCCAGCAGCTTCCCCCGGGCAAGCCACTATGGCTACACCTTC
TRBD1,TRBV27,-,TRBJ1-5,CASSAGTASNQPQHF,TGTGCCAGCAGTGCTGGGACAGCCAGCAATCAGCCCCAGCATTTT
-,TRBV28,-,TRBJ2-7,CASSLGVRTGEQYF,TGTGCCAGCAGTTTAGGGGTCAGGACGGGAGAGCAGTACTTC
-,TRBV6-5,-,TRBJ2-7,CASSLTQDYEQYF,TGTGCCAGCAGCTTAACACAAGACTACGAGCAGTACTTC
-,TRBV15,once,TRBJ1-2,CATSGRVAGNYGYTF,TGTGCCACCAGCGGGCGGGTGGCGGGTAACTATGGCTACACCTTC
-,TRBV19,-,TRBJ2-6,CASTPNREGLSGANVLTF,TGTGCCAGTACCCCCAACAGGGAGGGCCTCTCTGGGGCCAACGTCCTGACTTTC
-,TRBV25-1,-,TRBJ1-1,CASSASGVTEAFF,TGTGCCAGCAGTGCGTCAGGGGTAACTGAAGCTTTCTTT
-,TRBV5-6,-,TRBJ2-7,CASSWGLAEAYEQYF,TGTGCCAGCAGCTGGGGGCTAGCGGAAGCCTACGAGCAGTACTTC
-,TRBV27,-,TRBJ1-5,CASCPSNQPQHF,TGTGCCAGCTGTCCTAGCAATCAGCCCCAGCATTTT
-,TRBV6-6,-,TRBJ1-1,CASSSKFWSEAFF,TGTGCCAGCAGTTCCAAATTCTGGTCTGAAGCTTTCTTT
-,TRBV5-6,-,TRBJ1-1,CASSYATAERTEAFF,TGTGCCAGCAGCTATGCCACAGCCGAGCGGACTGAAGCTTTCTTT
TRBD2,TRBV9,-,TRBJ2-1,CASSVGLAGLDEQFF,TGTGCCAGCAGCGTAGGACTAGCGGGATTAGATGAGCAGTTCTTC
TRBD1,TRBV27,-,TRBJ1-4,CASSYTGGGEKLFF,TGTGCCAGCAGCTACACAGGGGGAGGTGAAAAACTGTTTTTT
-,TRBV5-5,-,TRBJ1-2,CASSPDVGAWNGYTF,TGTGCCAGCAGCCCTGATGTAGGGGCTTGGAATGGCTACACCTTC
-,TRBV7-6,-,TRBJ2-3,CASSLAADTQYF,TGTGCCAGCAGCTTGGCCGCAGATACGCAGTATTTT
-,TRBV7-9,once,TRBJ1-1,CASIAQGSPNTEAFF,TGTGCCAGCATAGCGCAGGGGAGTCCGAACACTGAAGCTTTCTTT
TRBD1,TRBV19,-,TRBJ1-1,CASSTARDSGTEAFF,TGTGCCAGTAGTACAGCCCGGGACAGCGGGACTGAAGCTTTCTTT
-,TRBV9,-,TRBJ1-1,CASSVGGRDTEAFF,TGTGCCAGCAGCGTAGGGGGTCGGGACACTGAAGCTTTCTTT
-,TRBV27,-,TRBJ2-6,CASKGFGGAHSRGANVLTF,TGTGCCAGCAAAGGTTTTGGGGGAGCGCATTCGCGGGGGGCCAACGTCCTGACTTTC
TRBD2,TRBV9,once,TRBJ2-3,CASSAFHGREGGTDTQYF,TGTGCCAGCAGCGCCTTTCACGGGCGGGAGGGGGGCACAGATACGCAGTATTTT
-,TRBV5-1,-,TRBJ2-7,CASSFETNYEQYF,TGCGCCAGCAGCTTTGAGACGAACTACGAGCAGTACTTC
TRBD1,TRBV28,-,TRBJ2-7,CASTRGPSYEQYF,TGTGCCAGCACTAGGGGGCCGTCTTACGAGCAGTACTTC
-,TRBV27,once,TRBJ2-1,CASSLRGPLNEQFF,TGTGCCAGCAGCCTCCGGGGGCCATTAAATGAGCAGTTCTTC
-,TRBV6-5,-,TRBJ1-2,CASSYSPVAGVGYTF,TGTGCCAGCAGTTACTCACCCGTGGCAGGGGTAGGCTACACCTTC
-,TRBV28,-,TRBJ1-1,CASSPRGEGTEAFF,TGTGCCAGCAGTCCAAGAGGGGAGGGCACTGAAGCTTTCTTT
TRBD2,TRBV18,-,TRBJ2-7,CASSPNPGGVGEQYF,TGTGCCAGCTCACCAAACCCCGGGGGGGTCGGGGAGCAGTACTTC
TRBD2,TRBV27,-,TRBJ2-1,CASSLELAGVNEQFF,TGTGCCAGCAGTTTAGAACTAGCGGGAGTCAATGAGCAGTTCTTC
TRBD1,TRBV7-3,-,TRBJ2-1,CASSARDRGHEQFF,TGTGCCAGCAGCGCCCGGGACAGGGGCCATGAGCAGTTCTTC
TRBD1,TRBV19,-,TRBJ2-2,CASSMGQGRNTGELFF,TGTGCCAGTAGTATGGGACAGGGGCGGAACACCGGGGAGCTGTTTTTT
-,TRBV19,-,TRBJ2-4,CASSSGWLDIQYF,TGTGCCAGTAGTTCAGGGTGGTTGGACATTCAGTACTTC
TRBD2,TRBV27,-,TRBJ2-5,CASSLLPGRTSGPPGTQYF,TGTGCCAGCAGCCTCCTGCCTGGGCGGACTAGCGGGCCCCCTGGGACCCAGTACTTC
-,TRBV27,-,TRBJ2-2,CASSLIWGTGELFF,TGTGCCAGCAGTTTAATTTGGGGCACCGGGGAGCTGTTTTTT
TRBD1,TRBV7-2,-,TRBJ2-7,CASSFGTGVYEQYF,TGTGCCAGCAGCTTTGGGACAGGGGTATACGAGCAGTACTTC
TRBD1,TRBV10-1,-,TRBJ2-7,CASNPGQGYEQYF,TGCGCCAGCAACCCGGGACAGGGATACGAGCAGTACTTC
-,TRBV7-2,-,TRBJ2-2,CASSLVGDTGELFF,TGTGCCAGCAGCTTAGTTGGGGACACCGGGGAGCTGTTTTTT
-,TRBV11-3,-,TRBJ2-6,CASSPDGSSGANVLTF,TGTGCCAGCAGCCCGGACGGGAGCTCTGGGGCCAACGTCCTGACTTTC
TRBD2,TRBV9,-,TRBJ2-1,CASSVALGGLAGTYNEQFF,TGTGCCAGCAGCGTAGCCTTAGGGGGACTAGCGGGAACTTACAATGAGCAGTTCTTC
TRBD1,TRBV2,-,TRBJ2-2,CASSRQGALSSGELFF,TGTGCCAGCAGTAGACAGGGGGCGCTTTCGTCCGGGGAGCTGTTTTTT
-,TRBV28,-,TRBJ2-3,CASSTLWITGDTDTQYF,TGTGCCAGCAGTACCCTATGGATAACGGGAGACACAGATACGCAGTATTTT